This T cell receptor beta chain was identified in a study of T cell responses to AZD1222 COVID-19 vaccine. Study at large: Samples with a second dose at about 4 or about 12 weeks were pooled together.

CDR3 size: 12 residues. The germline V gene has CDR1 SGHVS and CDR2 FNYEAQ. The V end lost 3 bases, the J end lost 8 bases, and 7 bases lay between the germline ends. A remark on this clone: The target antigen is unknown.

Study-level findings and limits: The repertoires were collected only after the peak T cell response. The donor cohort was predominantly white British with a female majority, and clonal diversity may have been underestimated.

Assay used: immunoSEQ multiplex PCR; TCRdb lists only in-frame clones, some missing. The top ten clones hold about 4.8% of a sample with roughly 150,000 clones, 89% of them seen once. The source material was peripheral blood, sampled on day 0 of AZD1222 vaccination. The V call is TRBV7-6, the J call TRBJ1-4, with D possibly being TRBD1 (5 bases). The clonotype was recovered from an adult in good health. The CDR3 DNA reads as TGTGCCAGCAGCTTGTGGGGGGAAAAACTGTTTTTT. This translates into CASSLWGEKLFF. The full variable domain, rest sourced from reference TRBV7-6 and TRBJ1-4, is GAGVSQSPRYKVTKRGQDVALRCDPISGHVSLYWYRQALGQGPEFLTYFNYEAQQDKSGLPNDRFSAERPEGSISTLTIQRTEQRDSAMYRCASSLWGEKLFFGSGTQLSVL.